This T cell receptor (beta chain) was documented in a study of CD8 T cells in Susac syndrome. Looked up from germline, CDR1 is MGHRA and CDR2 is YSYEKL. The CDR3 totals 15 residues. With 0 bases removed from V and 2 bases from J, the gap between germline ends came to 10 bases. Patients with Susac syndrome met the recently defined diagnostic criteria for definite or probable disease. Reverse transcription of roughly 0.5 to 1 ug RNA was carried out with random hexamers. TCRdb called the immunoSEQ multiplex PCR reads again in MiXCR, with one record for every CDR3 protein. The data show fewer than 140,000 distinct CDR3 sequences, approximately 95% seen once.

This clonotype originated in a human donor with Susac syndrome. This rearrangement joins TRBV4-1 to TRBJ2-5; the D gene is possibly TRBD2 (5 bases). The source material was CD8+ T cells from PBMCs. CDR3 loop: CASSQDGGLQETQYF. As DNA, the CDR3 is TGCGCCAGCAGCCAAGATGGCGGACTTCAAGAGACCCAGTACTTC.